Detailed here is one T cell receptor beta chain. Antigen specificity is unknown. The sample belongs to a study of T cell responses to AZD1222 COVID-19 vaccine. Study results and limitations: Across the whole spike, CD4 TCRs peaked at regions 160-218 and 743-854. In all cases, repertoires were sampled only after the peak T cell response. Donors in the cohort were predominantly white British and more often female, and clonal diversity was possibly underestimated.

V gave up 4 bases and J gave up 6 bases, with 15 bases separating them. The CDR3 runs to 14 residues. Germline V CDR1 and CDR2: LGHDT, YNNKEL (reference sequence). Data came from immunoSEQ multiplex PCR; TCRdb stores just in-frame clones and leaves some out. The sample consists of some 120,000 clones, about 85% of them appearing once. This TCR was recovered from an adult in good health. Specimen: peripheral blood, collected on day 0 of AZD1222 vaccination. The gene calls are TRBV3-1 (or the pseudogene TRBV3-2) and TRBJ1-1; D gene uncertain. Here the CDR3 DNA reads TGTGCCAGCAGCCTACGGAATTCGGCCGCTGAAGCTTTCTTT. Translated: CASSLRNSAAEAFF.